The 27 T cell receptor beta chains presented below share a single source sample, sequenced in a study of Ad26.COV2.S vaccination and SARS-CoV-2 variants. Treatment indicated: 19 received Ad26.COV2.S at low or high dose, single or two shots; several received placebo; per-sample allocation not given. Day 63 after the first vaccine or placebo injection was the time point for sampling. The assay was immunoSEQ multiplex PCR, and TCRdb's table has in-frame clones only and misses some. The table records roughly 400,000 clones, 92% of them present only once. The source was peripheral blood, collected in a trial of Ad26.COV2.S vaccine versus placebo. The receptor source for this set is a person between 18 and 65 years old who received the Ad26.COV2.S COVID-19 vaccine or a placebo.

Note on this clone: Other DNA sequences in this sample translate to the same CDR3. This rearrangement joins TRBV19 to TRBJ2-2, with D perhaps being TRBD1 or TRBD2 (5 bases each). The CDR3 spans 13 residues. Per the germline V gene, CDR1 is LNHDA and CDR2 is SQIVND (reference sequence). V was shortened by 1 base and J by 5 bases, with 5 bases between the two germline ends. The CDR3 loop is CASSIGGTGELFF. The DNA for the CDR3 is TGTGCCAGTAGTATAGGGGGGACCGGGGAGCTGTTTTTT.

The chain recombines TRBV19 with TRBJ2-7; D not certain. Trimming pared 7 bases from V and 0 bases from J, leaving 16 bases between. CDR1 is LNHDA, CDR2 SQIVND, per germline (reference sequence). The CDR3 length is 15 residues. The CDR3 coding sequence is TGTGCCAGTAAATGGGCCAGCAGCCACTCCTACGAGCAGTACTTC. This encodes CASKWASSHSYEQYF.

The chain joins TRBV20-1 to TRBJ1-2; D gene uncertain. Trimming took 5 bases from V and 8 from J, leaving 12 bases between them. This CDR3 region has 11 residues. The germline V gene has CDR1 DFQATT and CDR2 SNEGSKA (reference sequence). The CDR3 sequence: CSAPDQAGYTF. CDR3 sequence (DNA): TGCAGTGCTCCCGACCAGGCAGGCTACACCTTC.

V is TRBV5-5 and J is TRBJ1-2; D is possibly TRBD1 (6 bases). V was trimmed by 2 bases and J by 10 bases, leaving 15 bases between them. Germline CDR1 reads SGHKS; CDR2 reads YYEKEE (reference sequence). CDR3 size: 13 residues. Here the CDR3 reads CASSLLTGQFYTF. The CDR3, as DNA: TGTGCCAGCAGCTTACTAACTGGACAGTTCTACACCTTC.

This chain connects TRBV6-6 to TRBJ1-2; 7 nucleotides agree with TRBD1. The germline V gene has CDR1 MNHNY and CDR2 SVGAGI (reference sequence). The CDR3 length is 15 residues. The V segment lost 4 bases and the J segment 2 bases; nucleotides outside the gene matches: 7. CDR3 nucleotides: TGTGCCAGCAGTTCCCGAACAGGGGCCAACTATGGCTACACCTTC. Its protein product is CASSSRTGANYGYTF.

This chain joins TRBV19 and TRBJ1-6; no clear D gene. Deletions cut 6 bases from V and 10 bases from J, with 13 bases between. CDR1 and CDR2 from the germline V gene are LNHDA and SQIVND (reference sequence). This CDR3 has 13 residues. CDR3 protein: CASRWDIDSPLHF. In DNA form, the CDR3 reads TGTGCCAGTAGGTGGGATATCGACTCACCCCTCCACTTT.

The V and J genes are TRBV5-1 and TRBJ2-1, with D maybe TRBD1 (6 bases). This CDR3 is 17 amino acids long. CDR1 is SGHRS, CDR2 YFSETQ, per germline. V was shortened by 0 bases and J by 4 bases, with 17 bases between the two germline ends. The CDR3 sequence is CASSLDTGFRRYNEQFF. The CDR3 DNA is TGCGCCAGCAGCTTGGATACAGGGTTCCGACGATACAATGAGCAGTTCTTC.

This clone was seen just once. This rearrangement joins TRBV6-5 to TRBJ1-4; perhaps TRBD1 as D (6 bases). The CDR3 has 14 amino acids. Trimming left V 2 bases short and J 4 bases short, with 8 bases between. Germline V gives CDR1 MNHEY, CDR2 SVGAGI. CDR3 DNA: TGTGCCAGCAGTTACCGCAGGGGTAATGAAAAACTGTTTTTT. Amino acids: CASSYRRGNEKLFF.

The gene calls are TRBV7-6 and TRBJ2-5, with 7 bases identical to TRBD1. The CDR3 length is 15 residues. CDR1 and CDR2 (germline): SGHVS, FNYEAQ. The trim removed 4 bases at V and 1 base at J, leaving 6 bases unmatched. The CDR3 loop reads CASSWPTGLQETQYF. In DNA, the CDR3 is TGTGCCAGCAGCTGGCCGACAGGGCTCCAAGAGACCCAGTACTTC.

The chain couples TRBV9 to TRBJ2-1; D ambiguous. Deletions cut 3 bases from V and 2 bases from J, with 9 bases between. The CDR3 is 14 amino acids. Germline V gene sequence: CDR1 SGDLS, CDR2 YYNGEE. The CDR3 loop reads CASSGPVPYNEQFF. CDR3 DNA sequence: TGTGCCAGCAGCGGCCCCGTACCCTACAATGAGCAGTTCTTC.

This clone was counted between two and nine times. V is TRBV7-2 and J is TRBJ1-6; the D gene is possibly TRBD1 (5 bases). Germline V CDR1 and CDR2: SGHTA, FQGNSA. The CDR3 is made up of 14 amino acids. Trimming pared 1 base from V and 9 bases from J, leaving 10 bases between. The CDR3 bases are TGTGCCAGCAGCTTAGGCGGGCAGGGTTCACCCCTCCACTTT. Translated, it gives CASSLGGQGSPLHF.

A note on this clone: The final CDR3 position lacks the conserved phenylalanine or tryptophan, pointing to a likely read error. No DNA is shown, since the ends of the CDR3 on it are uncertain; the CDR3 is the one TCRdb lists. The chain links TRBV7-9 to TRBJ2-3; the DNA was not used to check the table's D call, TRBD2. Ends included, the CDR3 has 13 residues. Germline V gene sequence: CDR1 SEHNR, CDR2 FQNEAQ (reference sequence). The CDR3 spells CASSSQGLAPATV.

The chain joins TRBV11-2 to TRBJ2-5, with TRBD1 matching 7 bases. V lost 4 bases and J lost 4; bases outside the gene matches: 6. Germline CDR1 reads SGHAT; CDR2 reads FQNNGV. CDR3 size: 14 residues. CDR3 bases: TGTGCCAGCAGCTCCGACAGGGTCCCAGAGACCCAGTACTTC. Amino acid sequence: CASSSDRVPETQYF.

The chain couples TRBV6-5 to TRBJ1-4, with 9 bases aligning to TRBD1. V lost 6 bases to trimming and J lost 6 bases; unmatched junction nucleotides: 8. CDR3 length: 15 amino acids. In germline, CDR1 is MNHEY, CDR2 SVGAGI. CDR3 bases: TGTGCCAGCAGCCTGGACAGGGGATCCTATGAAAAACTGTTTTTT. It codes for CASSLDRGSYEKLFF.

This clone was recorded once. This chain links TRBV27 with TRBJ1-2; 10 bases map to TRBD1. Trimming cost V 4 bases and J 2 bases; bases outside gene matches: 4. From germline, CDR1 is MNHEY and CDR2 SMNVEV (reference sequence). The CDR3 has 15 residues. The CDR3 bases are TGTGCCAGCAGTTGGGCGGGACAGGGGAACTATGGCTACACCTTC. Its translation is CASSWAGQGNYGYTF.

This chain links TRBV19 with TRBJ1-1; D ambiguous. Germline V gives CDR1 LNHDA, CDR2 SQIVND (reference sequence). V was pared by 5 bases and J by 5 bases, with 12 bases between. This CDR3 region has 13 residues. DNA of the CDR3: TGTGCCAGTAGTTCCCAATCCGTAACTGAAGCTTTCTTT. This encodes CASSSQSVTEAFF.

This chain connects TRBV6-5 to TRBJ1-5; 7 bases line up with TRBD1. Unmatched junction bases numbered 4, after V lost 4 bases and J lost 7 bases. Germline CDR1 reads MNHEY; CDR2 reads SVGAGI. The length of the CDR3 is 13 residues. The CDR3 DNA reads as TGTGCCAGCAGTTCGCGGGACAGCCAGCCCCAGCATTTT. Protein product: CASSSRDSQPQHF.

J is TRBJ2-1 and V is TRBV6-5, with TRBD1 matching over 8 bases. The CDR3 runs to 15 residues. J was trimmed by 4 bases and V by 6 bases; bases with no gene match: 8. Germline CDR1 MNHEY, CDR2 SVGAGI. CDR3 sequence: CASRTTGVGYNEQFF. The CDR3 DNA reads as TGTGCCAGCAGAACGACAGGGGTTGGGTACAATGAGCAGTTCTTC.

This chain joins TRBV5-1 and TRBJ2-7; D not resolved. The CDR3 spans 15 residues. Trimming cost V 0 bases and J 0 bases, with 10 bases left between them. The germline V gene encodes CDR1 SGHRS and CDR2 YFSETQ. Here the CDR3 DNA reads TGCGCCAGCAGCTTGGTCATCGGGCCCTCCTACGAGCAGTACTTC. Its translation: CASSLVIGPSYEQYF.

This sequence joins TRBV7-9 and TRBJ2-7; 15 bases line up with TRBD2. Germline lookup yields CDR1 SEHNR and CDR2 FQNEAQ (reference sequence). Trimming cost V 4 bases and J 2 bases; bases outside gene matches: 0. The CDR3 totals 15 residues. The CDR3 coding sequence is TGTGCCAGCAGCTGGACTAGCGGGGGGGCCTACGAGCAGTACTTC. It yields the protein CASSWTSGGAYEQYF.

This clone was seen once. The chain links TRBV5-1 to TRBJ2-2; D gene ambiguous. The ends were cut back, 2 bases at V and 5 bases at J, with 4 bases in the middle. Germline V gene sequence: CDR1 SGHRS, CDR2 YFSETQ. The CDR3 loop spans 12 amino acids. CDR3: CASSFGTGELFF. CDR3 nucleotide sequence: TGCGCCAGCAGCTTCGGGACCGGGGAGCTGTTTTTT.

This clone was found once. This sequence joins TRBV28 and TRBJ2-3; D call uncertain. The CDR3 runs 14 residues. Germline assignment: CDR1 MDHEN and CDR2 SYDVKM. Deletions cut 3 bases from V and 2 bases from J, with 9 bases between. The CDR3 sequence: CASSFLGYTDTQYF. The DNA for the CDR3 is TGTGCCAGCAGTTTCTTAGGTTACACAGATACGCAGTATTTT. Looking up the rest from reference TRBV28 and TRBJ2-3 gives the full variable domain: DVKVTQSSRYLVKRTGEKVFLECVQDMDHENMFWYRQDPGLGLRLIYFSYDVKMKEKGDIPEGYSVSREKKERFSLILESASTNQTSMYLCASSFLGYTDTQYFGPGTRLTVL.

The rearrangement links TRBV9 to TRBJ2-3; TRBD2 agrees at 8 bases. CDR3 length equals 17 residues. Trimming took 0 bases from V and 0 from J; bases not matched to a gene: 6. Germline loops: CDR1 SGDLS, CDR2 YYNGEE. The CDR3 DNA reads as TGTGCCAGCAGCGTAGGGGGAGGACTAGCTAGCACAGATACGCAGTATTTT. The encoded protein is CASSVGGGLASTDTQYF.

The chain has TRBV7-2 and TRBJ1-1; tentatively, D is TRBD1 (5 bases). Trimming left V 1 base short and J 1 base short, with 7 bases between. Looked up from germline, CDR1 is SGHTA and CDR2 is FQGNSA. The CDR3 runs to 14 residues. CDR3 residues: CASSLDGTNTEAFF. The CDR3 bases are TGTGCCAGCAGCTTAGACGGGACGAACACTGAAGCTTTCTTT.

V is TRBV28 and J is TRBJ1-5; the D gene is possibly TRBD1 (5 bases). The germline V gene has CDR1 MDHEN and CDR2 SYDVKM. V lost 0 bases and J lost 2, with 5 bases in between. CDR3 length: 14 amino acids. For the CDR3, the DNA is TGTGCCAGCAGTTTATGGGGGGGCAATCAGCCCCAGCATTTT. Translated, it gives CASSLWGGNQPQHF. The variable domain in full, with the rest retrieved from reference TRBV28 and TRBJ1-5, is DVKVTQSSRYLVKRTGEKVFLECVQDMDHENMFWYRQDPGLGLRLIYFSYDVKMKEKGDIPEGYSVSREKKERFSLILESASTNQTSMYLCASSLWGGNQPQHFGDGTRLSIL.

The chain recombines TRBV3-1 (or the pseudogene TRBV3-2) with TRBJ2-1, with 10 bases matching TRBD2. Looked up from germline, CDR1 is LGHDT and CDR2 is YNNKEL (reference sequence). This CDR3 is built from 19 residues. The J segment lost 5 bases and the V segment lost 0 bases, leaving 13 bases of the junction unmatched. The DNA for the CDR3 is TGTGCCAGCAGCCAAGAGTTTGGCCTAGCGGGGGCGGTCCACAATGAGCAGTTCTTC. This sequence encodes CASSQEFGLAGAVHNEQFF.

For this clone: The sample carries other DNA sequences with the same CDR3. V gene TRBV27 combines with J gene TRBJ2-7, with 7 bases aligning to TRBD1. V was clipped by 5 bases and J by 2 bases; unmatched bases: 3. The CDR3 spans 13 residues. Looked up from germline, CDR1 is MNHEY and CDR2 is SMNVEV (reference sequence). The CDR3 protein is CASSLGTAYEQYF. Here the CDR3 DNA reads TGTGCCAGCAGTCTCGGGACAGCCTACGAGCAGTACTTC.